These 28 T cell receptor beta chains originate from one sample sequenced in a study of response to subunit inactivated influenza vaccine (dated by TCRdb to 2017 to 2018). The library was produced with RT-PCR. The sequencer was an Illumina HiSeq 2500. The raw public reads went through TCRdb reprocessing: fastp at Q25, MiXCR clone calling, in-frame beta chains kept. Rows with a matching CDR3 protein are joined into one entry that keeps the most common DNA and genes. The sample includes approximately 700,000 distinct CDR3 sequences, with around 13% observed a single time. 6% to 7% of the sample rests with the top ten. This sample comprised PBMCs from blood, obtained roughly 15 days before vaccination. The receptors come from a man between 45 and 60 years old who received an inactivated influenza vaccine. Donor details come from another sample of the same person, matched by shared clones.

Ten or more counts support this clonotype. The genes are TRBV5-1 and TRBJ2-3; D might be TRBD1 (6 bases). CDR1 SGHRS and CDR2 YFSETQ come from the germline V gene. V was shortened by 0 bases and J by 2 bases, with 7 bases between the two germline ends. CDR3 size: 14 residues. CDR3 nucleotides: TGCGCCAGCAGCTTGGACAGGGTCACAGATACGCAGTATTTT. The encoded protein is CASSLDRVTDTQYF.

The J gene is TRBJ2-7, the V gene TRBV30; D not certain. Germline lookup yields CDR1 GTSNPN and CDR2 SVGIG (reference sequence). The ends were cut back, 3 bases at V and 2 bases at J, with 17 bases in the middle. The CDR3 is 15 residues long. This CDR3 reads CAWRPGDTLTYEQYF. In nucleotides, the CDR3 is TGTGCCTGGAGGCCGGGTGACACACTAACCTACGAGCAGTACTTC. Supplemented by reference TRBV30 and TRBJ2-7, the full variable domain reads SQTIHQWPATLVQPVGSPLSLECTVEGTSNPNLYWYRQAAGRGLQLLFYSVGIGQISSEVPQNLSASRPQDRQFILSSKKLLLSDSGFYLCAWRPGDTLTYEQYFGPGTRLTVT.

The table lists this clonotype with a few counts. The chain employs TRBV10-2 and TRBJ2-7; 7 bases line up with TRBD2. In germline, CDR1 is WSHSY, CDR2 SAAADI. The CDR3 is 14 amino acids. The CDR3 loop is CAISEGGGSYEQYF. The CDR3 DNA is TGCGCTATCTCCGAAGGCGGGGGATCCTACGAGCAGTACTTC.

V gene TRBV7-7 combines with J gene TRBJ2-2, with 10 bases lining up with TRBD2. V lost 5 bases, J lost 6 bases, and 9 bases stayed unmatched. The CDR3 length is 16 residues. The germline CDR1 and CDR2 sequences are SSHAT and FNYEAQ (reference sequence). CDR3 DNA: TGTGCCAGCAGCCCCGGGCGGCTAGCGGGAGCCGGGGAGCTGTTTTTT. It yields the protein CASSPGRLAGAGELFF.

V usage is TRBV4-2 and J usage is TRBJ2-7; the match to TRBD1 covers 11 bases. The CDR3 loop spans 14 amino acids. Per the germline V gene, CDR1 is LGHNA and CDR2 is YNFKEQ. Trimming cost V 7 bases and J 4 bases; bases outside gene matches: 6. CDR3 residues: CASNFGTGGYEQYF. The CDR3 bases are TGTGCCAGCAACTTCGGGACAGGGGGTTACGAGCAGTACTTC.

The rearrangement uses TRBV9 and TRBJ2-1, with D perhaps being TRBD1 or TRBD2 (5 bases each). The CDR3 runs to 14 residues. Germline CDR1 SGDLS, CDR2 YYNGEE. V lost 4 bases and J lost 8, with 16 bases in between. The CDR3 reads CASSSRDRLDEQFF. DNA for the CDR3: TGTGCCAGCAGCTCACGGGACCGACTGGATGAGCAGTTCTTC.

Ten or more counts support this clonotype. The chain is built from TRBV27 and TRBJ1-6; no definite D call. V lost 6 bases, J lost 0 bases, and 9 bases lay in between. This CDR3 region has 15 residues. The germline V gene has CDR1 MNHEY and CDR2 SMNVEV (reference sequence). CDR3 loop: CASSYRSSYNSPLHF. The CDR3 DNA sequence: TGTGCCAGCAGCTATCGGAGCTCCTATAATTCACCCCTCCACTTT.

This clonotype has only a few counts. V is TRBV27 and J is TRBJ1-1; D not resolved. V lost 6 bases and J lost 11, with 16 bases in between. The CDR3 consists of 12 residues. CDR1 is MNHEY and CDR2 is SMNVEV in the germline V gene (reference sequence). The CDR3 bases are TGTGCCAGCAGATTGGACGGACTGACCGCTTTCTTT. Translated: CASRLDGLTAFF.

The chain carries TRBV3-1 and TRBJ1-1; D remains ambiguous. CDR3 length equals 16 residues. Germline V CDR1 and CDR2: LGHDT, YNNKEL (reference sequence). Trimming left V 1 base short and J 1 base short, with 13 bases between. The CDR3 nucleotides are TGTGCCAGCAGCCAAGGGTTCCGGGCCTCGAACACTGAAGCTTTCTTT. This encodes CASSQGFRASNTEAFF.

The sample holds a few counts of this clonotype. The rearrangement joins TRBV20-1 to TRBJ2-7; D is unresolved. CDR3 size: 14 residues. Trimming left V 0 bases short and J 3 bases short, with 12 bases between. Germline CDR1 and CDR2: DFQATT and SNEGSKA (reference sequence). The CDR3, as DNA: TGCAGTGCTAGAGATCTTGGGTCCCTCTACGAGCAGTACTTC. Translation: CSARDLGSLYEQYF.

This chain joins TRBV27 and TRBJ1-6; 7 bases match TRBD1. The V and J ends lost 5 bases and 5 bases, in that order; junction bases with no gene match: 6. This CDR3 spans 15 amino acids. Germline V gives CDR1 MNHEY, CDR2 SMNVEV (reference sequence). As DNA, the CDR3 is TGTGCCAGCAGTGGGATGACAGGGAATAATTCACCCCTCCACTTT. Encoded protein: CASSGMTGNNSPLHF.

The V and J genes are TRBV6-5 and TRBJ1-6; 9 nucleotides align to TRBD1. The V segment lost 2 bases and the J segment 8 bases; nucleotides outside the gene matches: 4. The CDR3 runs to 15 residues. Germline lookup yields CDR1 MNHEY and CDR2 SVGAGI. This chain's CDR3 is CASSYTGQGYSPLHF. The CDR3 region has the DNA TGTGCCAGCAGTTACACTGGACAGGGGTATTCACCCCTCCACTTT.

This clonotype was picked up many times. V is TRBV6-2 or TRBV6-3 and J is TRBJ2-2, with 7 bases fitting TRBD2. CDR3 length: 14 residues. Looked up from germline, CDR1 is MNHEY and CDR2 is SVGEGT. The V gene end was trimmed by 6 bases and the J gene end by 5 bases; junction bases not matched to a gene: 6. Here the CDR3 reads CASSPGLQTGELFF. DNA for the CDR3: TGTGCCAGCAGCCCGGGACTACAAACCGGGGAGCTGTTTTTT.

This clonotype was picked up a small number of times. The CDR3 here is CASSLARGRGGPNYEQYF. Written as DNA, the CDR3 is TGTGCCAGCAGCTTAGCGCGGGGAAGAGGGGGGCCGAACTACGAGCAGTACTTC. The V call is TRBV11-1, the J call TRBJ2-7; either TRBD1 or TRBD2 may fit D (6 bases each). Germline V gene data show CDR1 as SGHAT and CDR2 as FQDESV (reference sequence). V lost 0 bases to trimming and J lost 3 bases, with 21 bases between them. The CDR3 is 18 residues long.

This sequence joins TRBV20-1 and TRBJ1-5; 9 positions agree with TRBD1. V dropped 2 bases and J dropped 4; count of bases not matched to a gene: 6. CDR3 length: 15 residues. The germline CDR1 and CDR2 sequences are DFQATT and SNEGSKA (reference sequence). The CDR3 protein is CSARPGQGSNQPQHF. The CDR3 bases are TGCAGTGCTAGACCGGGACAGGGTAGTAATCAGCCCCAGCATTTT.

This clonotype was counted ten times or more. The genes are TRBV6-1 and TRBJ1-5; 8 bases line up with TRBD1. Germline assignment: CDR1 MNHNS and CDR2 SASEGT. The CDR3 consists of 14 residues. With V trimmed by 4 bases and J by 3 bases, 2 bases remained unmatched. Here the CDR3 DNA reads TGTGCCAGCAGTGGACAGGGGTCCAATCAGCCCCAGCATTTT. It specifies CASSGQGSNQPQHF.

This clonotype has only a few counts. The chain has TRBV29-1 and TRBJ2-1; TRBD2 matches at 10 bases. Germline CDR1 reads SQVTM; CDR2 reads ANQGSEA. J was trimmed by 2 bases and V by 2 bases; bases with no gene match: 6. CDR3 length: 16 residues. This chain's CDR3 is CSVEPGLAETYNEQFF. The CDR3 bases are TGCAGCGTTGAACCCGGACTAGCGGAAACCTACAATGAGCAGTTCTTC.

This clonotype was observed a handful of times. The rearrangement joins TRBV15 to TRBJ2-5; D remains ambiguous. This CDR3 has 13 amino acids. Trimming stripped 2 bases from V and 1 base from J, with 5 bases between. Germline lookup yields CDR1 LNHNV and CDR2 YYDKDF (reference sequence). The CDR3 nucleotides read TGTGCCACCAGCAGAAAGTTCCAAGAGACCCAGTACTTC. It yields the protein CATSRKFQETQYF.

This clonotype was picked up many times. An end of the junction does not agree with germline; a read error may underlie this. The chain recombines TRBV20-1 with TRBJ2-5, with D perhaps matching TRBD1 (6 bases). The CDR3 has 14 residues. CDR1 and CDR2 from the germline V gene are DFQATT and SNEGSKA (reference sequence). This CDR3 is CSARRPLGQGTQYF. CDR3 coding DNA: TGCAGTGCCCGTCGGCCCTTGGGACAAGGGACCCAGTACTTC.

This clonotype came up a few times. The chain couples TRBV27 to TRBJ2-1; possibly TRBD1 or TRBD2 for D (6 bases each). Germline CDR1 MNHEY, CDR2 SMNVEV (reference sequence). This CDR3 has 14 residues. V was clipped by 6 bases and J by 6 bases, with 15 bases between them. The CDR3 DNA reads TGTGCCAGCAGCCTGGGGGGCCTCCCCAATGAGCAGTTCTTC. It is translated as CASSLGGLPNEQFF.

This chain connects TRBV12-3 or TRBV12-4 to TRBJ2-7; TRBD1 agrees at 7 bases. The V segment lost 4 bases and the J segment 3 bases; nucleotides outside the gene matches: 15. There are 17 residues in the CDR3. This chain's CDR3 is CASSSKAKFRDSYEQYF. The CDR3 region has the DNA TGTGCCAGCAGTTCAAAGGCGAAATTCCGGGACAGCTACGAGCAGTACTTC.

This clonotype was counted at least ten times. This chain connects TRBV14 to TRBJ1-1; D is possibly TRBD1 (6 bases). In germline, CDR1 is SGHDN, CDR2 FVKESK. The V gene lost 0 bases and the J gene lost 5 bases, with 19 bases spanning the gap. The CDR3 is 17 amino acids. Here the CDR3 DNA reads TGTGCCAGCAGCCAAGATCTATATTGGGGGGGCAATACTGAAGCTTTCTTT. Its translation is CASSQDLYWGGNTEAFF.

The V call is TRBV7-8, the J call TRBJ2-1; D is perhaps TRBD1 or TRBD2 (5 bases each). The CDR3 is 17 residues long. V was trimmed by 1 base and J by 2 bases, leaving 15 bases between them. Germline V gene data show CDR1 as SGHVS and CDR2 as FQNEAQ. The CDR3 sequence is CASSLVVEGPTYNEQFF. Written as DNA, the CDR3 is TGTGCCAGCAGCTTAGTGGTAGAGGGACCTACCTACAATGAGCAGTTCTTC.

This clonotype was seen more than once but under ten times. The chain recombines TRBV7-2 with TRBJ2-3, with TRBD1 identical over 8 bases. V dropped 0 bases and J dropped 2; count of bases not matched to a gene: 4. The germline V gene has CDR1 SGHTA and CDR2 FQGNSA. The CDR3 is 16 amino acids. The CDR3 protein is CASSLAGTGVTDTQYF. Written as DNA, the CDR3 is TGTGCCAGCAGCTTAGCCGGGACAGGAGTCACAGATACGCAGTATTTT.

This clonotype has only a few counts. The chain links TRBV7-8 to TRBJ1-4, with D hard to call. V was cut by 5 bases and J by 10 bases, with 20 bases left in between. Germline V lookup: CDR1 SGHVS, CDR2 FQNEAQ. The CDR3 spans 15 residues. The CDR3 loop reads CASSPRRGKPVKLFF. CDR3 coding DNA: TGTGCCAGCAGCCCAAGGCGCGGGAAGCCGGTAAAACTGTTTTTT. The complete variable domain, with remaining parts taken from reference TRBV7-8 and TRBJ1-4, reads GAGVSQSPRYKVAKRGQDVALRCDPISGHVSLFWYQQALGQGPEFLTYFQNEAQLDKSGLPSDRFFAERPEGSVSTLKIQRTQQEDSAVYLCASSPRRGKPVKLFFGSGTQLSVL.

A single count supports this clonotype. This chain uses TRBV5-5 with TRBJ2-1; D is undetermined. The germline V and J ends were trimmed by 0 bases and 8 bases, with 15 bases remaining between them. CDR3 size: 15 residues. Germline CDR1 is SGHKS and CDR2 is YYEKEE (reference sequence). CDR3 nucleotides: TGTGCCAGCAGCTTGGACTATAATTGGAATGATGAGCAGTTCTTC. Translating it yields CASSLDYNWNDEQFF. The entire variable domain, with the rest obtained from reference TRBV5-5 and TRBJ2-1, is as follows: DAGVTQSPTHLIKTRGQQVTLRCSPISGHKSVSWYQQVLGQGPQFIFQYYEKEERGRGNFPDRFSARQFPNYSSELNVNALLLGDSALYLCASSLDYNWNDEQFFGPGTRLTVL.

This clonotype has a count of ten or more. DNA of the CDR3: TGCGCCAGCAGGCCGGGGTACTACAATGAGCAGTTCTTC. Translated, it gives CASRPGYYNEQFF. The J gene is TRBJ2-1, the V gene TRBV5-1; TRBD2 is a possible D gene (5 bases). The CDR3 length is 13 residues. The ends were cut back, 5 bases at V and 3 bases at J, with 9 bases in the middle. Germline V lookup: CDR1 SGHRS, CDR2 YFSETQ.

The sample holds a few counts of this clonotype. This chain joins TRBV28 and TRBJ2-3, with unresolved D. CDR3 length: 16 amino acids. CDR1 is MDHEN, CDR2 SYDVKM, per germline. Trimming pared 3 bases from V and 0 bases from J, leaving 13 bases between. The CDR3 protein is CASSLIGESSTDTQYF. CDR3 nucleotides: TGTGCCAGCAGTTTGATCGGCGAATCTAGCACAGATACGCAGTATTTT. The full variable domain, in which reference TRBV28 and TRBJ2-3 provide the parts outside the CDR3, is DVKVTQSSRYLVKRTGEKVFLECVQDMDHENMFWYRQDPGLGLRLIYFSYDVKMKEKGDIPEGYSVSREKKERFSLILESASTNQTSMYLCASSLIGESSTDTQYFGPGTRLTVL.